This record looks at one T cell receptor (beta chain) sequence and its context. The data originate from a study of blood T cell repertoires in COVID-19. At the level of the study: There were acute and convalescent COVID-19 samples, and they came from the United States, Italy and Spain. Sources were T cells, B-cell-depleted T cells, or PBMCs; the material itself was cDNA or gDNA.

Trimming pared 4 bases from V and 4 bases from J, leaving 7 bases between. This CDR3 has 12 residues. The germline V gene encodes CDR1 SGHVS and CDR2 FQNEAQ. In the source study's methods: Scientists estimated how many nucleated cells there were by amplifying reference gene primers. Some clones are missing from TCRdb's copy, which holds only in-frame ones; the method was immunoSEQ multiplex PCR. The DNA was the basis for D and trimming; V, J and clone size are from that table. The sample has some 200,000 clones; 88% are singletons. This receptor was obtained from a man aged 40-55 years with active or convalescent COVID-19. Sequencing used peripheral blood. J is TRBJ1-1 and V is TRBV7-8; D gene ambiguous. CDR3 sequence (DNA): TGTGCCAGCAGCTACAGCAGCACTGAAGCTTTCTTT. Its protein is CASSYSSTEAFF.